Listed below are T cell receptor beta chains from one sample, sequenced in a study of T cell responses to AZD1222 COVID-19 vaccine. Libraries were prepared by immunoSEQ multiplex PCR; TCRdb keeps only in-frame clonotypes and omits some of them. The sample contains roughly 180,000 clones, 87% of which appear only once. The sequencing used peripheral blood, collected on day 0 of AZD1222 vaccination. The receptors shown here come from an adult in good health. The conserved cysteine and the conserved F or W are not part of the CDR3 here. Each record gives: CDR3 protein, J gene, CDR3 length, V gene.

ASSLQRRPREQY,TRBJ2-7,12,TRBV27
ASSRLRAGGPDTQY,TRBJ2-3,14,TRBV9
ASTADYGYT,TRBJ1-2,9,TRBV19
ASRQGTNTEAF,TRBJ1-1,11,TRBV27
ASSHALNRGAWNEQF,TRBJ2-1,15,TRBV14
ASSSAGDSSYEQY,TRBJ2-7,13,TRBV19
SGRLSGKETQY,TRBJ2-5,11,TRBV29-1
ASSLASALTDTQY,TRBJ2-3,13,TRBV7-8
ASSEEAGYAGELF,TRBJ2-2,13,TRBV6-1
ASSLALLSSGRRTDTQY,TRBJ2-3,17,TRBV18
ASSVDSGEGWGYT,TRBJ1-2,13,TRBV9
ASSIFTGPFNQPQH,TRBJ1-5,14,TRBV19
ASSLHRAGGNQPQH,TRBJ1-5,14,TRBV11-2
ASSLFGSTEAF,TRBJ1-1,11,TRBV28
ASSYDNGGSYEQY,TRBJ2-7,13,TRBV6-5
AWSRAGQDEQF,TRBJ2-1,11,TRBV30
ATSGIGQGARNEQF,TRBJ2-1,14,TRBV24-1
ASSGQGYEQY,TRBJ2-7,10,TRBV2
ATSRDHTEAF,TRBJ1-1,10,TRBV15
ASSHTAWNTGELF,TRBJ2-2,13,TRBV9
ASSPDSFLPSSGANVLT,TRBJ2-6,17,TRBV27
ASSFGSYNEQF,TRBJ2-1,11,TRBV27
ASSLDRGRKQY,TRBJ2-7,11,TRBV7-9
ASSEWGMNTEAF,TRBJ1-1,12,TRBV2
ATSSQRVSYEQY,TRBJ2-7,12,TRBV15
ASSLGQPFYQPQH,TRBJ1-5,13,TRBV7-2
ASSRGGYGYT,TRBJ1-2,10,TRBV2
ASSPGNHGNEQF,TRBJ2-1,12,TRBV3-1/TRBV3-2